This T cell receptor (beta chain) is drawn from a study of cytomegalovirus exposure and HLA in healthy donors. Overall study results and limits: The investigators catalogued 164 TCR beta chains as cytomegalovirus-associated.

The CDR3 is 16 amino acids. V was cut by 1 base and J by 0 bases, with 8 bases left in between. Germline CDR1 and CDR2: SGHRS and YFSETQ. While the first cohort had around 700 subjects, the donors belonged to the separate validation cohort of fewer than 150 subjects. The repertoire was sequenced with immunoSEQ multiplex PCR; TCRdb's copy has only in-frame clones and lacks some. The data show some 120,000 clones, 70% to 90% seen once. About this clone itself: Its antigen is not known.

What was sequenced was PBMCs. The source of this sequence is a woman aged 18-29 years in good health and CMV-seronegative. This chain connects TRBV5-1 to TRBJ1-6; D is unclear. The CDR3: CASSLTRSSYNSPLHF. The CDR3 DNA is TGCGCCAGCAGCTTGACTCGGAGCTCCTATAATTCACCCCTCCACTTT.